The 18 T cell receptor beta chains reported below all come from one sample, sequenced in a study of T-cell memory formation after mild COVID-19 (dated by TCRdb to about 2021). Receptor amplification or capture employed 5' RACE. The sequencer listed for this sample is Illumina NovaSeq 6000. In TCRdb, the public reads were trimmed at Q25 with fastp and aligned with MiXCR, with productive beta chains retained. For every CDR3 protein sequence, its rows merge into one entry that carries the most common genes and DNA. The sample includes 250,000 to 400,000 distinct CDR3 sequences, with roughly an eighth observed a single time. Around 20% of the sample is held by the ten biggest clonotypes. Sequenced: PBMCs or a T cell subset sorted from them (not recorded which). All receptors derive from a man between 18 and 35 years old who had mild COVID-19 (a few samples of this study predate the infection). The sample titles of this study are shuffled in the database, so cell type and time point are left out; the donor was told from shared clones.

Only a few counts were recorded for this clonotype. This chain connects TRBV25-1 to TRBJ2-5, with 8 bases lining up with TRBD1. V shed 3 bases, J shed 4 bases, and the junction held 7 bases outside the gene matches. The CDR3 is made up of 15 amino acids. Germline V lookup: CDR1 MGHDK, CDR2 SYGVNS. The CDR3 sequence is CASSDDRGPGETQYF. The CDR3 coding sequence is TGTGCCAGCAGTGACGACAGGGGCCCGGGAGAGACCCAGTACTTC. Full variable domain (outside the CDR3, taken from reference TRBV25-1 and TRBJ2-5): EADIYQTPRYLVIGTGKKITLECSQTMGHDKMYWYQQDPGMELHLIHYSYGVNSTEKGDLSSESTVSRIRTEHFPLTLESARPSHTSQYLCASSDDRGPGETQYFGPGTRLLVL.

This clonotype was seen ten or more times. The V call is TRBV20-1, the J call TRBJ1-1; D not resolved. Trimming removed 5 bases from V and 4 bases from J, with 11 bases in between. The CDR3 consists of 12 residues. Germline values: CDR1 DFQATT, CDR2 SNEGSKA (reference sequence). Here the CDR3 DNA reads TGCAGTGCTGTCCCGGGGTTCACTGAAGCTTTCTTT. It is translated as CSAVPGFTEAFF.

This clonotype was found a few times. This sequence joins TRBV5-6 and TRBJ1-5, with no clear D. The germline V gene has CDR1 SGHDT and CDR2 YYEEEE. The CDR3 has 14 residues. Trimming cost V 2 bases and J 2 bases, with 8 bases left between them. The chain's CDR3 is CASSFWVRNQPQHF. The CDR3 DNA is TGTGCCAGCAGCTTTTGGGTGCGCAATCAGCCCCAGCATTTT.

As DNA, the CDR3 is TGCAGTGCTGGAGGACTTAGCAATCAGCCCCAGCATTTT. Amino acids: CSAGGLSNQPQHF. V and J are TRBV20-1 and TRBJ1-5; D is unresolved. The CDR3 loop spans 13 amino acids. From germline, CDR1 is DFQATT and CDR2 SNEGSKA (reference sequence). Trimming removed 5 bases from V and 0 bases from J, with 8 bases in between.

The chain couples TRBV11-1 to TRBJ2-6; TRBD1 matches at 7 bases. Germline values: CDR1 SGHAT, CDR2 FQDESV (reference sequence). V lost 5 bases to trimming and J lost 0 bases; unmatched junction nucleotides: 10. The length of the CDR3 is 18 residues. The DNA of the CDR3 is TGTGCCAGCAGCACCGGACAGGACCCGAGCTCTGGGGCCAACGTCCTGACTTTC. It encodes CASSTGQDPSSGANVLTF.

This clonotype was counted a few times. The chain joins TRBV7-2 to TRBJ2-7; D ambiguous. There are 12 residues in the CDR3. The V end was cut by 4 bases, the J end by 3 bases, with 7 bases between. The germline CDR1 and CDR2 sequences are SGHTA and FQGNSA. The CDR3 DNA reads as TGTGCCAGCAGCTACGGGTTCTACGAGCAGTACTTC. It specifies CASSYGFYEQYF.

This chain links TRBV5-1 with TRBJ2-7, with D possibly being TRBD1 or TRBD2 (7 bases each). Trimming removed 0 bases at V and 0 bases at J, with 16 bases between. CDR3 length: 17 amino acids. Germline lookup yields CDR1 SGHRS and CDR2 YFSETQ. The DNA for the CDR3 is TGCGCCAGCAGCTTGGACCGACAGGGCGGGAGCTCCTACGAGCAGTACTTC. This translates into CASSLDRQGGSSYEQYF.

The chain links TRBV20-1 to TRBJ2-3, with D unclear. Germline V gene sequence: CDR1 DFQATT, CDR2 SNEGSKA (reference sequence). CDR3 size: 14 residues. Between the trimmed V and J ends, which lost 7 bases and 4 bases, there was a span of 18 bases. The CDR3 nucleotides are TGCAGTGTCCCCATCCTCTCGGCCTCAGATACGCAGTATTTT. This codes for CSVPILSASDTQYF.

The chain recombines TRBV7-2 with TRBJ2-1, with 13 bases fitting TRBD2. Germline CDR1 is SGHTA and CDR2 is FQGNSA. There are 16 residues in the CDR3. After removal of 4 bases from V and 7 bases from J, the junction contained 7 bases not matched to a gene. CDR3 protein: CASSSSLAGGLNEQFF. DNA of the CDR3: TGTGCCAGCAGCTCGTCACTAGCGGGGGGGCTTAATGAGCAGTTCTTC.

This clonotype was counted between two and nine times. The chain joins TRBV24-1 to TRBJ2-3, with D perhaps matching TRBD1 (6 bases). CDR1 KGHDR and CDR2 SFDVKD come from the germline V gene. The CDR3 is 13 amino acids. Trimming took 4 bases from V and 2 from J, leaving 6 bases between them. This CDR3 is CATSEGATDTQYF. DNA of the CDR3: TGTGCCACCAGTGAGGGGGCCACAGATACGCAGTATTTT.

This clonotype was found a few times. This chain uses TRBV24-1 with TRBJ1-1; D not certain. This CDR3 region has 12 residues. V lost 3 bases to trimming and J lost 7 bases, with 8 bases between them. The germline V gene has CDR1 KGHDR and CDR2 SFDVKD. CDR3 in DNA: TGTGCCACCAGTGATGGTCTAGGTGAAGCTTTCTTT. Protein product: CATSDGLGEAFF.

The V call is TRBV7-6, the J call TRBJ1-2; maybe TRBD1 (5 bases). The V end was cut by 5 bases, the J end by 4 bases, with 23 bases between. From germline, CDR1 is SGHVS and CDR2 FNYEAQ. The CDR3 is 17 residues long. CDR3 DNA sequence: TGTGCCAGCAGCGCCTCCGGGACGGATTATATATCCTATGGCTACACCTTC. The encoded protein is CASSASGTDYISYGYTF.

This clonotype was picked up a small number of times. The chain combines TRBV20-1 with TRBJ2-1; no reliable D call. The CDR3 loop spans 8 amino acids. Per the germline V gene, CDR1 is DFQATT and CDR2 is SNEGSKA (reference sequence). Trimming took 7 bases from V and 9 from J, leaving 4 bases between them. The DNA of the CDR3 is TGCAGTGTCGGTGAGCAGTTCTTC. Protein product: CSVGEQFF.

In its sample, this clonotype was seen many times. The chain is built from TRBV11-2 and TRBJ1-3; D unclear. This CDR3 spans 17 amino acids. Germline V gene sequence: CDR1 SGHAT, CDR2 FQNNGV. Between the trimmed V and J ends, which lost 5 bases and 3 bases, there was a span of 20 bases. CDR3 in DNA: TGTGCCAGCAGCCCCCTCGGTGGGCGGGAGCTTGGAAACACCATATATTTT. This translates into CASSPLGGRELGNTIYF.

The table lists this clonotype with a few counts. The chain employs TRBV7-2 and TRBJ2-5, with D tentatively TRBD1 (6 bases). The CDR3 is 14 residues long. V was shortened by 2 bases and J by 5 bases, with 12 bases between the two germline ends. Germline V gives CDR1 SGHTA, CDR2 FQGNSA. DNA for the CDR3: TGTGCCAGCAGCTTACAGGGTACAGGGGAGACCCAGTACTTC. Translated: CASSLQGTGETQYF.

This clonotype has a handful of counts. The rearrangement links TRBV6-4 to TRBJ2-2; no reliable D call. Trimming left V 2 bases short and J 2 bases short, with 12 bases between. Germline V gives CDR1 MRHNA, CDR2 SNTAGT. This CDR3 is built from 16 residues. DNA of the CDR3: TGTGCCAGCAGTGACCGCCCGACACCCAACACCGGGGAGCTGTTTTTT. Translated: CASSDRPTPNTGELFF.

Only a few counts were recorded for this clonotype. The chain couples TRBV27 to TRBJ2-7, with D possibly being TRBD2 (5 bases). Germline V gives CDR1 MNHEY, CDR2 SMNVEV (reference sequence). The CDR3 totals 11 residues. The V gene lost 2 bases and the J gene lost 9 bases, with 8 bases spanning the gap. The CDR3 nucleotides read TGTGCCAGCAGTTTAATGGGGAGGCAGTACTTC. As protein: CASSLMGRQYF.

This clonotype has a handful of counts. This chain uses TRBV5-6 with TRBJ2-7; D gene ambiguous. The CDR3 contains 13 residues. Germline V gene sequence: CDR1 SGHDT, CDR2 YYEEEE. The V gene lost 4 bases and the J gene lost 0 bases, with 8 bases spanning the gap. Written as DNA, the CDR3 is TGTGCCAGCAGCGGGGTAGACTCCTACGAGCAGTACGTC. Translated: CASSGVDSYEQYV.